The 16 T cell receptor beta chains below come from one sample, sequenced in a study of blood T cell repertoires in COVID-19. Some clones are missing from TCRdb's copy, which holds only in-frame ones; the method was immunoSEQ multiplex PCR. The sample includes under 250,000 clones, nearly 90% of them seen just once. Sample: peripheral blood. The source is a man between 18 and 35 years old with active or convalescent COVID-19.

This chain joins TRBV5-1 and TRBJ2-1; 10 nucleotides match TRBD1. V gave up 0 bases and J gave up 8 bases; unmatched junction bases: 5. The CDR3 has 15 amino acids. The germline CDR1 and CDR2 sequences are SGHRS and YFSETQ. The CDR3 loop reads CASSLAGTGVDEQFF. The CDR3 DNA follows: TGCGCCAGCAGCTTGGCCGGGACAGGGGTCGATGAGCAGTTCTTC.

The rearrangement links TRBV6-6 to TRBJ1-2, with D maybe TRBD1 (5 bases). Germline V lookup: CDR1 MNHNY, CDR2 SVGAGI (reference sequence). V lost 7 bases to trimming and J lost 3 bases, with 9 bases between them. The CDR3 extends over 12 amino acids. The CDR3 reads CASTGSDYGYTF. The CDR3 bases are TGTGCCAGCACAGGGTCGGACTATGGCTACACCTTC.

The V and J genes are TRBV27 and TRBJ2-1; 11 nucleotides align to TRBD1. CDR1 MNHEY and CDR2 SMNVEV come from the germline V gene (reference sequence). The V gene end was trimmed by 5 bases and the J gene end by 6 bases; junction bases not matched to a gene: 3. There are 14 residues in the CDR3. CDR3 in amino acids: CASSPGQGANEQFF. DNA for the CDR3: TGTGCCAGCAGTCCCGGACAGGGGGCCAATGAGCAGTTCTTC.

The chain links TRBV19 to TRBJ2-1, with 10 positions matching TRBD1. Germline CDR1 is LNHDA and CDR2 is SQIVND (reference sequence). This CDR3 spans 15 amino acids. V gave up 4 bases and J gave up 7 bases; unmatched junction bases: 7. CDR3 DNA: TGTGCCAGTAGTACGACCGGGACAGGGGTGAATGAGCAGTTCTTC. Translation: CASSTTGTGVNEQFF. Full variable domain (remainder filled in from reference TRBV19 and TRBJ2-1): DGGITQSPKYLFRKEGQNVTLSCEQNLNHDAMYWYRQDPGQGLRLIYYSQIVNDFQKGDIAEGYSVSREKKESFPLTVTSAQKNPTAFYLCASSTTGTGVNEQFFGPGTRLTVL.

The CDR3 loop is CASSLVASGSNEQFF. CDR3 bases: TGTGCCAGCAGCTTAGTGGCTAGCGGGAGCAATGAGCAGTTCTTC. The chain combines TRBV7-6 with TRBJ2-1; TRBD2 aligns across 10 bases. Germline CDR1 SGHVS, CDR2 FNYEAQ. Trimming at V came to 1 base and at J to 6 bases, leaving 3 bases not matched to a gene. This CDR3 is 15 amino acids long.

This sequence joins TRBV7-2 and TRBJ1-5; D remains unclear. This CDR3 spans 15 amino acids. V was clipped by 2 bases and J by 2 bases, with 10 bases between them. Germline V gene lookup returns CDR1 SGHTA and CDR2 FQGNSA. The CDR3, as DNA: TGTGCCAGCAGCTTATACCCAGTGGGCAATCAGCCCCAGCATTTT. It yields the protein CASSLYPVGNQPQHF.

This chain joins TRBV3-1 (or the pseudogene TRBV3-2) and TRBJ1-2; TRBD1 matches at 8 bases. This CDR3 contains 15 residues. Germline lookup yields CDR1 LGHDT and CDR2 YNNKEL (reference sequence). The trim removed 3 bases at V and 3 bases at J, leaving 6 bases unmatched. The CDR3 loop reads CASSHQDRAHYGYTF. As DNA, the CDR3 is TGTGCCAGCAGCCACCAGGACAGGGCGCACTATGGCTACACCTTC.

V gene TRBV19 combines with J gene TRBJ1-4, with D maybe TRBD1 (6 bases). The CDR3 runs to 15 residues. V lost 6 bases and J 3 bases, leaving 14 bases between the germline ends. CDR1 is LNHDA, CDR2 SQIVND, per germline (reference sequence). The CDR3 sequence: CASSPGGPSNEKLFF. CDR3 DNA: TGTGCCAGTAGCCCGGGGGGCCCTTCTAATGAAAAACTGTTTTTT.

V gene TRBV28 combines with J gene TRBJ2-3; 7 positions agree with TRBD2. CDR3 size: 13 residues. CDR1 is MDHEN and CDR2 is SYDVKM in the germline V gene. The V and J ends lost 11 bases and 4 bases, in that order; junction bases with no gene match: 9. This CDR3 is CAVGGRIADTQYF. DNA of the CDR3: TGTGCCGTGGGCGGGAGAATCGCAGATACGCAGTATTTT.

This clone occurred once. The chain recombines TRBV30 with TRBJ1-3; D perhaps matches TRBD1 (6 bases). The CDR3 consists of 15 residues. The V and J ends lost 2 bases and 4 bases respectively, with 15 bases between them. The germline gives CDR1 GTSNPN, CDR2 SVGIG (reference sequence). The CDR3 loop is CAWSTGLLLGNTIYF. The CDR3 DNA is TGTGCCTGGAGTACAGGGCTTTTATTGGGAAACACCATATATTTT. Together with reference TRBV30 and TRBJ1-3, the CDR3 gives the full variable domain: SQTIHQWPATLVQPVGSPLSLECTVEGTSNPNLYWYRQAAGRGLQLLFYSVGIGQISSEVPQNLSASRPQDRQFILSSKKLLLSDSGFYLCAWSTGLLLGNTIYFGEGSWLTVV.

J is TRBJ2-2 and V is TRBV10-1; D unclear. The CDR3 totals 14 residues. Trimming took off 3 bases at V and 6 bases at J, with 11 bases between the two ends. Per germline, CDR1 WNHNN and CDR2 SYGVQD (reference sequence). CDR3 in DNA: TGCGCCAGCAGTGACCCCGACAACGCCGGGGAGCTGTTTTTT. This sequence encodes CASSDPDNAGELFF.

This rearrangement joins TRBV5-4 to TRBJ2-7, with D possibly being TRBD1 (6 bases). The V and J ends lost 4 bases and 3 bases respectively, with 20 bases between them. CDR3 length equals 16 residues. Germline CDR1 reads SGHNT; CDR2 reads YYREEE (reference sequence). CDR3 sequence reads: CASSEKTGKGLYEQYF. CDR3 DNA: TGTGCCAGCAGCGAAAAGACAGGAAAAGGTCTCTACGAGCAGTACTTC.

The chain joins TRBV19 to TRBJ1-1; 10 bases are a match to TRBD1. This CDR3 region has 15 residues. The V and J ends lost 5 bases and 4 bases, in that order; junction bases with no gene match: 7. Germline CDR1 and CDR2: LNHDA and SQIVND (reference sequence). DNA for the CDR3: TGTGCCAGTAGTGTCGGGACAGGGGCTGTCACTGAAGCTTTCTTT. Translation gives CASSVGTGAVTEAFF.

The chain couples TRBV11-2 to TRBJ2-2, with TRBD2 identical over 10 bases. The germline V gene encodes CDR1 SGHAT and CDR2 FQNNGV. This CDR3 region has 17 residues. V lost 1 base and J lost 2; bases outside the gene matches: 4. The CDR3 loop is CASSLGLAGVNTGELFF. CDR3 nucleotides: TGTGCCAGCAGCTTAGGGCTAGCGGGGGTTAACACCGGGGAGCTGTTTTTT.

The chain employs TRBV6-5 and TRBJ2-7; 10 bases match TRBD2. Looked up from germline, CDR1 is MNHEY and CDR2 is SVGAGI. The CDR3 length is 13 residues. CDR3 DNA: TGTGCAGCGGGACTAGCGTTTGACTACGAGCAGTACTTC. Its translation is CAAGLAFDYEQYF.

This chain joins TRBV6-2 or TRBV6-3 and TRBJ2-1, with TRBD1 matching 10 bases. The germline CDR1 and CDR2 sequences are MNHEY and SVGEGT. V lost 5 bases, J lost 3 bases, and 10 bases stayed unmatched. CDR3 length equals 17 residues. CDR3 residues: CASSGRTGGELYNEQFF. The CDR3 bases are TGTGCCAGCAGTGGACGGACAGGGGGGGAACTCTACAATGAGCAGTTCTTC.